This T cell receptor (beta chain) was sequenced in a study of T-cell reconstitution after alpha-beta-depleted transplantation in children. Study conclusions and caveats: After transplant, at about two months, alpha-beta T cells were reportedly derived from several hundred expanded graft clones. One year after transplant, T-cell counts and diversity came mostly from newly produced T cells.

This clonotype was counted ten times or more. The antigen is unknown. The V and J ends lost 0 bases and 1 base respectively, with 15 bases between them. This CDR3 spans 16 amino acids. CDR1 SQVTM and CDR2 ANQGSEA come from the germline V gene. Researchers prepared the TCRbeta library using unique molecular identifiers, the study reports. MiXCR, applied by TCRdb to the PCR reads, yields one record per CDR3 protein. The sample lists almost 250,000 distinct CDR3 sequences; about 23% were seen once. Sequencing was performed on PBMCs, taken before TCRalphabeta/CD19-depleted stem cell transplant. The J gene is TRBJ2-5, the V gene TRBV29-1, with D possibly being TRBD2 (5 bases). The clonotype comes from a girl aged 2 to 10 with Fanconi anemia, due to receive a stem cell transplant. DNA of the CDR3: TGCAGCGTTGAAGATCGACGGGATTACCCCCAAGAGACCCAGTACTTC. It codes for CSVEDRRDYPQETQYF.